This TCR beta chain was sequenced in a study of cytomegalovirus exposure and HLA in healthy donors. Study-level background: Across 350 to 400 genotyped donors, 81% landed in the Caucasian-associated ancestry cluster. General study results and limits: Researchers catalogued roughly 150 TCR beta chains as cytomegalovirus-associated. Sequences of the TCR beta chain were said to predict the HLA-A and HLA-B alleles of most subjects accurately.

Concerning this clone itself: Its specificity is not known.

The PCR ran on 60 Vbeta and 13 Jbeta primers. Here immunoSEQ multiplex PCR was the method, and the copy in TCRdb shows in-frame clones only, minus some. There are over 90,000 clones in the sample; 55% to 75% occur only once, and under 4% lies in the top ten. Looked up from germline, CDR1 is GTSNPN and CDR2 is SVGIG (reference sequence). J gave up 5 bases and V 1 base, and 12 bases lay outside the gene matches. The CDR3 loop spans 17 amino acids. Sequencing was performed on PBMCs. The TCR originated in a man aged 60 to 75 in good health and CMV-seronegative. This chain joins TRBV30 and TRBJ2-3; TRBD2 matches 10 bases. The CDR3 region has the DNA TGTGCCTGGAGTGCCTCGGCTCTCAGCGGGAGGGGAGATACGCAGTATTTT. Translating gives CAWSASALSGRGDTQYF. The whole variable domain, remainder taken from reference TRBV30 and TRBJ2-3, is SQTIHQWPATLVQPVGSPLSLECTVEGTSNPNLYWYRQAAGRGLQLLFYSVGIGQISSEVPQNLSASRPQDRQFILSSKKLLLSDSGFYLCAWSASALSGRGDTQYFGPGTRLTVL.